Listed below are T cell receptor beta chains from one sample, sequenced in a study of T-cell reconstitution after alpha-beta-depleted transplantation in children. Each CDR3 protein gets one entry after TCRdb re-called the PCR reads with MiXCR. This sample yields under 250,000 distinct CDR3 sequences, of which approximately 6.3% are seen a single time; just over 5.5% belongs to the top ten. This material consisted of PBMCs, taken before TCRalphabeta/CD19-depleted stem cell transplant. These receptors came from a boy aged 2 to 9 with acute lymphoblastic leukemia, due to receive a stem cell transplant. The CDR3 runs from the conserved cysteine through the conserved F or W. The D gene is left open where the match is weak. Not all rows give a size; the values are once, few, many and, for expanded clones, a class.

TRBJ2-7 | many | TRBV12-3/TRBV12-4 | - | TGTGCCAGCACTGTAAGGGGAGGAATCAGCTACGAGCAGTACTTC | CASTVRGGISYEQYF
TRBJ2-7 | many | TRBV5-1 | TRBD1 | TGCGCCAGCAGCAAATTAAGACAGGGGGCATCCTACGAGCAGTACTTC | CASSKLRQGASYEQYF
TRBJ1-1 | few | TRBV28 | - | TGTGCCAGCACCTCCCTGTGGGGCAACACTGAAGCTTTCTTT | CASTSLWGNTEAFF
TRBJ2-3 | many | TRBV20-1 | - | TGCAGTGCTAGAGATCACGAGGGCAGGGATACGCAGTATTTT | CSARDHEGRDTQYF
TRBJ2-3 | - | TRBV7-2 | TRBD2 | TGTGCCAGCAGCTTAGCCTCAGCGGGAGATGTGGATACGCAGTATTTT | CASSLASAGDVDTQYF
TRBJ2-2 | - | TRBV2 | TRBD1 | TGTGCCAGCGAAAAGACCGGGACAGGGGATGGCGGGGAGCTGTTTTTT | CASEKTGTGDGGELFF
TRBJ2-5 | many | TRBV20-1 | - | TGCAGCGCCGCTCCGGGGTCGGGAGAGACCCAGTACTTC | CSAAPGSGETQYF
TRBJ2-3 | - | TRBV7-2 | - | TGTGCCAGCAGCCCTGGGAGGACAGATACGCAGTATTTT | CASSPGRTDTQYF
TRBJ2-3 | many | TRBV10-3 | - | TGTGCCATCAGTAAGATGACAGGTGATGGCACAGATACGCAGTATTTT | CAISKMTGDGTDTQYF
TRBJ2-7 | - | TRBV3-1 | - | TGTGCCAGCAGGCAGACAGGTACCTACGAGCAGTACTTC | CASRQTGTYEQYF
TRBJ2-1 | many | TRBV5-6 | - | TGTGCCACCTCGAATGCCGCTTACAATGAGCAGTTCTTC | CATSNAAYNEQFF
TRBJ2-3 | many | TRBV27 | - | TGTGCCAGCAGCCAGGATACCACAGATACGCAGTATTTT | CASSQDTTDTQYF
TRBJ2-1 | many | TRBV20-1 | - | TGCAGTGCCCCCGATCAGACGTTTAGCTCCTACAATGAGCAGTTCTTC | CSAPDQTFSSYNEQFF
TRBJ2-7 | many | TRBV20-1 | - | TGCAGTGCTAGAGGTGATAGCTCCTACGAGCAGTACTTC | CSARGDSSYEQYF
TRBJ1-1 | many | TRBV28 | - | TGTGCCAGCAGTCTGAACACCGCTTTCTTT | CASSLNTAFF
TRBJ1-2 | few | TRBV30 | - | TGTGCCTGGAACGATCCGACGGGAGAGGGCTATGGCTACACCTTC | CAWNDPTGEGYGYTF
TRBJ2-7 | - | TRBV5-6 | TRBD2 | TGTGCCAGCAGCTCGGCCGGGGGGGCTAGCTGGGGAAAAGAGCAGTACTTC | CASSSAGGASWGKEQYF
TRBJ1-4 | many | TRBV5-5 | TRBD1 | TGTGCCAGCAGCATGGACAGGGGGCTTGAAAAACTGTTTTTT | CASSMDRGLEKLFF
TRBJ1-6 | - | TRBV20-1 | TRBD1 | TGCAGTGGAAGGGACAGGGGGGGTTCACCCCTCCACTTT | CSGRDRGGSPLHF
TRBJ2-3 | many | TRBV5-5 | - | TGTGCCAGCAGCTTCGACACGGGAGTCACAGATACGCAGTATTTT | CASSFDTGVTDTQYF
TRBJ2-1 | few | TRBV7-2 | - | TGTGCCAGCAGCTCCCAAAGCGGGCGTGGCAAGTTCTTC | CASSSQSGRGKFF
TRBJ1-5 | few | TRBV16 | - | TGTGCCAGCAGCCCCCCGGGCAGGGTGTTAGGGGGCAATCAGCCCCAGCATTTT | CASSPPGRVLGGNQPQHF
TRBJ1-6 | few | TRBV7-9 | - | TGTGCCAGCAGCTTAGCGCAGTGGGGGTCTGGGAATTCACCCCTCCACTTT | CASSLAQWGSGNSPLHF
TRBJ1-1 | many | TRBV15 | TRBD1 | TGTGCCACCAGCGGAGGGACAGAAAACACTGAAGCTTTCTTT | CATSGGTENTEAFF
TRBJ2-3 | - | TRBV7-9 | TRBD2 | TGTGCCAGCAGCGCAATAGCGGGAGTGCGAACAGATACGCAGTATTTT | CASSAIAGVRTDTQYF
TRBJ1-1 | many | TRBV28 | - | TGTGCCAGCAGTTTGCCGGGACAGAACACTGAAGCTTTCTTT | CASSLPGQNTEAFF
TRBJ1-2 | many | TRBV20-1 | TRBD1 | TGCAGTGCTAGTAGCCCTGACAGGGACTATGGCTACACCTTC | CSASSPDRDYGYTF
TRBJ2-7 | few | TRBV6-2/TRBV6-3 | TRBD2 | TGTGCCAGCAGGGCCGGGACTAGCGGGCCCTACGAGCAGTACTTC | CASRAGTSGPYEQYF
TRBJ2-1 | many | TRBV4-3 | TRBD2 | TGCGCCAGCAGCCAAGACGGTAGCGGGAGGGATGAGCAGTTCTTC | CASSQDGSGRDEQFF
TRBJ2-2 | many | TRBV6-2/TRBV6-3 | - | TGTGCCAGCATTGGCGGCAACACCGGGGAGCTGTTTTTT | CASIGGNTGELFF
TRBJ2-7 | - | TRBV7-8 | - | TGTGCCAGCAGCTTAGAAGGCAGCGTCACCTACGAGCAGTACTTC | CASSLEGSVTYEQYF
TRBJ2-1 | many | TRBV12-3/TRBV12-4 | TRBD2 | TGTGCCAGCAGTTATAGCGGGAGGGGGTTAACAAGCTCCTACAATGAGCAGTTCTTC | CASSYSGRGLTSSYNEQFF
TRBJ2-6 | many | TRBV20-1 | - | TGCAGTGCTAGGAGGACTCTTGGTTCTGGGGCCAACGTCCTGACTTTC | CSARRTLGSGANVLTF
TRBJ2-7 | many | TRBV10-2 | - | TGCGCCAGCAGTCTTGACTTTAGCTCCTACGAGCAGTACTTC | CASSLDFSSYEQYF
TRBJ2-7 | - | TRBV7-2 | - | TGTGCCAGCAGCTTAGCAGGACAGGGAGGGATCTACGAGCAGTACTTC | CASSLAGQGGIYEQYF
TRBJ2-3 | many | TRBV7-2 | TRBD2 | TGTGCCAGCAGCTTATTCGTCCTAGCGGGACTGAAAGATACGCAGTATTTT | CASSLFVLAGLKDTQYF
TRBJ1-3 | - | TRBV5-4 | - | TGTGCCAGCAGCTTGTTCCGGGGTACCTCTGCTGGAAACACCATATATTTT | CASSLFRGTSAGNTIYF
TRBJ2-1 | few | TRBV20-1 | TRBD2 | TGCAGTGCTAGACCAGCGGGGACTGCCTACAATGAGCAGTTCTTC | CSARPAGTAYNEQFF